The clone carrying this T cell receptor (beta chain) was counted a few times. Its antigen remains unknown. Treatment: roughly nine-day PBMC culture with coronavirus spike peptide pools or control peptides (ViraFEST assay). Ahead of the COVID-19 pandemic (2011-2018), the CD4+ T cells of the unexposed donor were collected. This sample is part of a study of vaccination and CD4 T cells after COVID-19. Sequenced with the Oncomine TCR Beta short-read assay was DNA taken from cultured CD4+ T cells. DNA came from CD4+ T cells after culture. TCRdb re-called the PCR reads with MiXCR, one entry per CDR3 protein. The sample includes several thousand distinct CDR3 sequences, 25% to 30% seen only once; the top ten take approximately 10%. Germline CDR1 and CDR2: MNHNS and SASEGT. The CDR3 covers 16 residues. Germline trimming cut 4 bases from V and 4 bases from J; bases unmatched to any gene: 8.

The TCR was taken from a human donor in good health. The sample comprised CD4+ T cells from blood, cultured in vitro. The rearrangement uses TRBV6-1 and TRBJ2-1; 9 positions agree with TRBD2. This CDR3 reads CASSGGTSLLYNEQFF. CDR3 nucleotide sequence: TGTGCCAGCAGTGGAGGGACTAGCCTCTTATACAATGAGCAGTTCTTC.